Below, 19 T cell receptor beta chains from the same sample are listed, as sequenced in a study of T-cell reconstitution after alpha-beta-depleted transplantation in children. As it was prepared, the TCRbeta library received unique molecular identifiers. TCRdb passed the PCR reads through MiXCR, listing each CDR3 protein once. Among fewer than 550,000 distinct CDR3 sequences, about 10% were seen once, and the ten largest hold 14%. Sequenced here: PBMCs, mostly from graft donor cells, sampled 180 days after TCRalphabeta/CD19-depleted stem cell transplant. All receptors come from a female patient aged 2-9 years who had a stem cell transplant for aplastic anemia, so the T cells may come from the graft donor.

This clonotype was seen a handful of times. V and J are TRBV6-1 and TRBJ1-1; D gene unclear. This CDR3 contains 13 residues. V lost 8 bases, J lost 1 base, and 11 bases lay in between. CDR1 is MNHNS, CDR2 SASEGT, per germline. CDR3 coding DNA: TGTGCCAGCCTCCGGGCCGAGAACACTGAAGCTTTCTTT. Protein: CASLRAENTEAFF.

The V call is TRBV14, the J call TRBJ1-2, with D perhaps TRBD1 (6 bases). The germline gives CDR1 SGHDN, CDR2 FVKESK. CDR3 length: 13 residues. The V and J ends lost 2 bases and 8 bases respectively, with 12 bases between them. The CDR3 spells CASSQPAGDGYTF. The DNA for the CDR3 is TGTGCCAGCAGCCAACCAGCAGGGGACGGCTACACCTTC.

The chain joins TRBV29-1 to TRBJ2-1; possible D gene TRBD2, 6 bases. Trimming stripped 8 bases from V and 6 bases from J, with 20 bases between. This CDR3 contains 14 residues. From germline, CDR1 is SQVTM and CDR2 ANQGSEA. CDR3 sequence: CSLELAGGFNEQFF. The CDR3 nucleotides read TGCAGCTTAGAACTAGCAGGAGGTTTCAATGAGCAGTTCTTC.

The chain combines TRBV30 with TRBJ2-3, with D unresolved. This CDR3 comprises 13 residues. CDR1 and CDR2 from the germline V gene are GTSNPN and SVGIG (reference sequence). V was cut by 2 bases and J by 2 bases, with 8 bases left in between. CDR3 amino acids: CAWSSGLTDTQYF. DNA for the CDR3: TGTGCCTGGAGTAGTGGCCTCACAGATACGCAGTATTTT.

This clonotype was seen more than once but under ten times. In DNA, the CDR3 is TGTGCCAGCACCTCGGCGGGAGGGGGCTCCTACGAGCAGTACTTC. The encoded protein is CASTSAGGGSYEQYF. This rearrangement joins TRBV27 to TRBJ2-7; TRBD2 matches at 9 bases. This CDR3 spans 15 amino acids. Germline lookup yields CDR1 MNHEY and CDR2 SMNVEV (reference sequence). V dropped 7 bases and J dropped 0; count of bases not matched to a gene: 7.

This clonotype was detected ten times or more. CDR3 residues: CASSQDRSSNQPQHF. The DNA for the CDR3 is TGTGCCAGCAGCCAAGATCGAAGCAGCAATCAGCCCCAGCATTTT. The chain is built from TRBV4-2 and TRBJ1-5; D is undetermined. This CDR3 has 15 residues. The germline V gene has CDR1 LGHNA and CDR2 YNFKEQ. V gave up 0 bases and J gave up 1 base, with 7 bases separating them.

J is TRBJ1-4 and V is TRBV20-1; D is uncertain. The ends were cut back, 6 bases at V and 6 bases at J, with 17 bases in the middle. CDR3 length: 14 amino acids. Germline V CDR1 and CDR2: DFQATT, SNEGSKA (reference sequence). The CDR3 region is CSASLRDRDEKLFF. The CDR3 nucleotides read TGCAGTGCCAGCCTTCGGGATAGGGATGAAAAACTGTTTTTT.

This clonotype has a handful of counts. This chain links TRBV7-8 with TRBJ2-1; tentatively, D is TRBD1 (5 bases). This CDR3 is 19 amino acids long. V dropped 2 bases and J dropped 0 bases, with 20 bases sitting between them. The germline V gene has CDR1 SGHVS and CDR2 FQNEAQ. The CDR3 bases are TGTGCCAGCAGCTTAAAGGGGCTAGTCAGCCAGAGCTCCTACAATGAGCAGTTCTTC. This translates into CASSLKGLVSQSSYNEQFF.

This sequence joins TRBV5-6 and TRBJ2-1; 7 bases match TRBD2. From germline, CDR1 is SGHDT and CDR2 YYEEEE. The CDR3 runs 13 residues. Unmatched junction bases numbered 5, after V lost 2 bases and J lost 9 bases. The CDR3 coding sequence is TGTGCCAGCAGCTTAGTGCGGGGGAGTGAGCAGTTCTTC. The encoded protein is CASSLVRGSEQFF.

This rearrangement joins TRBV6-5 to TRBJ2-1; 7 positions match TRBD2. V trimming: 1 base; J trimming: 2 bases; junction bases outside the gene matches: 5. Germline loops: CDR1 MNHEY, CDR2 SVGAGI. This CDR3 comprises 16 residues. CDR3 sequence (DNA): TGTGCCAGCAGTTACTTGAGCGGGAACACCTACAATGAGCAGTTCTTC. The encoded protein is CASSYLSGNTYNEQFF.

The chain uses TRBV29-1 and TRBJ2-3; TRBD1 is a possible D gene (5 bases). V lost 7 bases, J lost 6 bases, and 11 bases lay in between. The CDR3 runs 11 residues. Germline CDR1 is SQVTM and CDR2 is ANQGSEA. CDR3 in amino acids: CSGLQGDTQYF. In nucleotides, the CDR3 is TGCAGCGGGCTCCAGGGCGATACGCAGTATTTT.

A few counts support this clonotype. The chain couples TRBV7-9 to TRBJ2-5; 10 positions match TRBD2. Germline CDR1 is SEHNR and CDR2 is FQNEAQ (reference sequence). The CDR3 spans 16 residues. The V gene end was trimmed by 2 bases and the J gene end by 0 bases; junction bases not matched to a gene: 3. This chain's CDR3 is CASSLLAGANQETQYF. The CDR3 bases are TGTGCCAGCAGCTTACTAGCGGGAGCAAACCAAGAGACCCAGTACTTC.

The CDR3 is CSAGWGGETQYF. The CDR3 bases are TGCAGCGCTGGGTGGGGAGGGGAGACCCAGTACTTC. V gene TRBV29-1 combines with J gene TRBJ2-5, with 7 nucleotides matching TRBD2. The germline V gene encodes CDR1 SQVTM and CDR2 ANQGSEA. This CDR3 is built from 12 residues. Trimming at V came to 7 bases and at J to 5 bases, leaving 7 bases not matched to a gene.

This chain uses TRBV28 with TRBJ2-7; a possible D gene is TRBD1 (6 bases). Trimming took off 5 bases at V and 3 bases at J, with 14 bases between the two ends. This CDR3 has 14 residues. Germline loops: CDR1 MDHEN, CDR2 SYDVKM. As DNA, the CDR3 is TGTGCCAGCAGTACCGGGACAATGATCTACGAGCAGTACTTC. This translates into CASSTGTMIYEQYF.

The chain uses TRBV20-1 and TRBJ2-3, with TRBD2 as a possible D gene (7 bases). The V and J ends lost 7 bases and 2 bases respectively, with 16 bases between them. Germline V gene data show CDR1 as DFQATT and CDR2 as SNEGSKA (reference sequence). CDR3 length: 14 residues. The CDR3 spells CSVHRGAATDTQYF. The CDR3 DNA follows: TGCAGTGTCCATCGGGGGGCGGCCACAGATACGCAGTATTTT.

This clonotype has just a few counts. This chain links TRBV16 with TRBJ1-2; D not certain. CDR3 length: 16 amino acids. Germline V gene lookup returns CDR1 KGHSY and CDR2 FQNENV. V shed 3 bases and J shed 8 bases, with 22 bases lying between them. The CDR3 reads CASSQQGGAPLRGYTF. As DNA, the CDR3 is TGTGCCAGCAGCCAGCAAGGAGGTGCCCCCCTTAGGGGCTACACCTTC.

The chain joins TRBV7-2 to TRBJ2-7, with TRBD1 matching 10 bases. Germline CDR1 reads SGHTA; CDR2 reads FQGNSA. This CDR3 has 17 amino acids. Germline trimming cut 2 bases from V and 4 bases from J; bases unmatched to any gene: 11. This CDR3 reads CASSLLWTGGGLYEQYF. The DNA for the CDR3 is TGTGCCAGCAGCTTACTTTGGACAGGGGGAGGTCTTTACGAGCAGTACTTC.

Notes on this clonotype: Relative to the germline gene, one junction end is altered; a read error may explain this. The chain couples TRBV7-2 to TRBJ1-5; D is undetermined. Germline V gene data show CDR1 as SGHTA and CDR2 as FQGNSA. The CDR3 totals 13 residues. The CDR3 sequence: CASSFPGNRPQHF. The CDR3 nucleotides read TGTGCCAGCAGCTTCCCGGGAAATCGGCCCCAGCATTTT.

CDR3 sequence reads: CSRSTRLRTEAFF. The CDR3 DNA reads as TGCAGTCGGTCTACCCGATTGAGAACTGAAGCTTTCTTT. The chain employs TRBV20-1 and TRBJ1-1, with D hard to call. V dropped 8 bases and J dropped 5 bases, with 18 bases sitting between them. The germline gives CDR1 DFQATT, CDR2 SNEGSKA (reference sequence). CDR3 length: 13 residues.